This T cell receptor beta chain is drawn from a study of PD-L1 blockade in urothelial cancer. Whole-study context: Across blood samples, T cells had a median count of approximately 140,000.

Germline CDR1 reads SGHRS; CDR2 reads YFSETQ. Trimming took 3 bases from V and 1 from J, leaving 13 bases between them. This CDR3 region has 16 residues. Profiling relied on immunoSEQ multiplex PCR, and the TCRdb table lists in-frame clones only, not all of them. The sample includes around 53,000 clones, 75% to 90% of them seen just once. The sequence was collected from a man aged 35-49 years with urothelial cancer. The material sequenced was PBMCs, taken around atezolizumab (anti-PD-L1) treatment. The chain recombines TRBV5-1 with TRBJ2-2; D call uncertain. The chain's CDR3 is CASSSFSTGNTGELFF. CDR3 nucleotide sequence: TGCGCCAGCAGCTCCTTCTCGACGGGGAACACCGGGGAGCTGTTTTTT.